These 18 T cell receptor beta chains were all obtained from the same sample, sequenced in a study of T cells in Graves' hyperthyroidism and ophthalmopathy. TCR beta CDR3 regions were amplified from RNA. The TCR CDR3 was amplified in a first-round RT-PCR using the HTBI primer set. TCRdb used MiXCR to reprocess the multiplex PCR reads, holding one entry per CDR3 protein. The table includes almost 250,000 distinct CDR3 sequences, 24% detected once. Sequencing was done on a sample of blood. These TCRs come from a woman aged 40 to 50 with Graves' ophthalmopathy.

Many counts were recorded for this clonotype. This CDR3 is CASSPLTSGSPETQYF. CDR3 in DNA: TGTGCCAGCAGCCCCCTGACTAGCGGGAGTCCGGAGACCCAGTACTTC. The chain joins TRBV4-2 to TRBJ2-5; TRBD2 matches at 12 bases. Germline CDR1 and CDR2: LGHNA and YNFKEQ. Trimming at V came to 4 bases and at J to 5 bases, leaving 8 bases not matched to a gene. The CDR3 covers 16 residues.

This clonotype has ten or more counts. V usage is TRBV5-1 and J usage is TRBJ2-2; TRBD1 matches at 7 bases. CDR1 is SGHRS, CDR2 YFSETQ, per germline. The CDR3 is 14 residues long. V shed 5 bases, J shed 7 bases, and the junction held 8 bases outside the gene matches. CDR3: CASRVQGEDGELFF. CDR3 DNA: TGCGCCAGCAGGGTTCAGGGGGAAGACGGGGAGCTGTTTTTT.

Ten or more counts support this clonotype. V is TRBV19 and J is TRBJ1-5; 7 bases fit TRBD1. CDR1 and CDR2 (germline): LNHDA, SQIVND (reference sequence). This CDR3 is built from 15 residues. Germline trimming cut 4 bases from V and 1 base from J; bases unmatched to any gene: 4. This chain's CDR3 is CASSTGTVSNQPQHF. In nucleotides, the CDR3 is TGTGCCAGTAGTACCGGGACAGTAAGCAATCAGCCCCAGCATTTT.

This clonotype showed up many times. A much larger clone is a single base away; this may be a read error. The chain couples TRBV29-1 to TRBJ2-5; 7 bases are shared with TRBD1. This CDR3 has 13 amino acids. CDR1 and CDR2 (germline): SQVTM, ANQGSEA. The V segment lost 3 bases and the J segment 7 bases; nucleotides outside the gene matches: 8. The CDR3 nucleotides are TGCAGCGTTGATGGCAGGGGGAGAGGGACCCAGTACTTC. It specifies CSVDGRGRGTQYF.

At least ten counts were recorded for this clonotype. Here the CDR3 DNA reads TGTGCCAGCAGCTTTCTAGCGGGAGCCGGGGAGCTGTTTTTT. Amino acids: CASSFLAGAGELFF. V is TRBV7-9 and J is TRBJ2-2; TRBD2 agrees at 10 bases. Germline CDR1 is SEHNR and CDR2 is FQNEAQ (reference sequence). CDR3 length equals 14 residues. The trim removed 3 bases at V and 6 bases at J, leaving 1 base unmatched.

The chain couples TRBV7-2 to TRBJ1-5; 11 bases map to TRBD1. With V trimmed by 5 bases and J by 9 bases, 6 bases remained unmatched. Per the germline V gene, CDR1 is SGHTA and CDR2 is FQGNSA. The CDR3 has 14 amino acids. CDR3 sequence reads: CASSTGQGGRPQHF. Here the CDR3 DNA reads TGTGCCAGCAGCACGGGACAGGGGGGACGGCCCCAGCATTTT.

This clonotype was observed many times. This rearrangement joins TRBV28 to TRBJ2-5; weak D call: TRBD2 (7 bases). The germline gives CDR1 MDHEN, CDR2 SYDVKM. This CDR3 is 14 amino acids long. V lost 5 bases and J lost 2, with 12 bases in between. The CDR3 is CASSAQGGQETQYF. The CDR3, as DNA: TGTGCCAGCAGTGCACAGGGAGGGCAAGAGACCCAGTACTTC.

This clonotype was counted many times. CDR3 sequence reads: CASSRAGADTEAFF. CDR3 in DNA: TGTGCCAGCAGCCGGGCGGGGGCTGACACTGAAGCTTTCTTT. The chain is built from TRBV6-1 and TRBJ1-1, with D possibly being TRBD1 (6 bases). This CDR3 is 14 amino acids long. Germline V gene data show CDR1 as MNHNS and CDR2 as SASEGT. Trimming took 6 bases from V and 3 from J, leaving 14 bases between them.

This clonotype appeared many times. The chain employs TRBV7-9 and TRBJ1-5, with TRBD1 matching over 11 bases. Germline V CDR1 and CDR2: SEHNR, FQNEAQ (reference sequence). This CDR3 region has 17 residues. Germline trimming cut 0 bases from V and 4 bases from J; bases unmatched to any gene: 5. The CDR3 protein is CASSLAVGTGGNQPQHF. The CDR3, as DNA: TGTGCCAGCAGCTTAGCCGTAGGGACAGGGGGGAATCAGCCCCAGCATTTT. The entire variable domain, with the rest obtained from reference TRBV7-9 and TRBJ1-5, is as follows: DTGVSQNPRHKITKRGQNVTFRCDPISEHNRLYWYRQTLGQGPEFLTYFQNEAQLEKSRLLSDRFSAERPKGSFSTLEIQRTEQGDSAMYLCASSLAVGTGGNQPQHFGDGTRLSIL.

There are many counts of this clonotype. CDR3 sequence: CASTRGGLPGYEQYF. The CDR3 DNA reads TGTGCCAGCACCCGAGGGGGACTACCCGGATACGAGCAGTACTTC. The chain uses TRBV2 and TRBJ2-7; maybe TRBD2 (7 bases). The CDR3 spans 15 residues. V was pared by 7 bases and J by 4 bases, with 20 bases between. Germline V gives CDR1 SNHLY, CDR2 FYNNEI. The full variable domain, completed using reference TRBV2 and TRBJ2-7, is EPEVTQTPSHQVTQMGQEVILRCVPISNHLYFYWYRQILGQKVEFLVSFYNNEISEKSEIFDDQFSVERPDGSNFTLKIRSTKLEDSAMYFCASTRGGLPGYEQYFGPGTRLTVT.

The chain's CDR3 is CASSSRRRGTYEQYF. The DNA for the CDR3 is TGTGCCAGCAGCTCGCGACGGAGGGGTACCTACGAGCAGTACTTC. The V and J genes are TRBV7-2 and TRBJ2-7; a weak D match, TRBD2 (6 bases). Trimming stripped 4 bases from V and 2 bases from J, with 15 bases between. The length of the CDR3 is 15 residues. The germline V gene has CDR1 SGHTA and CDR2 FQGNSA.

This clonotype was counted at least ten times. CDR3 protein: CASGNEKLFF. In nucleotides, the CDR3 is TGTGCCAGCGGTAATGAAAAACTGTTTTTT. The genes are TRBV12-3 or TRBV12-4 and TRBJ1-4; D is undetermined. Between the trimmed V and J ends, which lost 8 bases and 4 bases, there was a span of 2 bases. This CDR3 spans 10 amino acids.

The genes are TRBV7-2 and TRBJ1-1, with D unclear. Between the trimmed V and J ends, which lost 5 bases and 1 base, there was a span of 11 bases. Germline CDR1 SGHTA, CDR2 FQGNSA. The CDR3 covers 14 residues. The CDR3 bases are TGTGCCAGCAGCCCAGTTCATAAGAACACTGAAGCTTTCTTT. It translates to CASSPVHKNTEAFF.

The chain uses TRBV5-1 and TRBJ1-2; no clear D gene. V was trimmed by 4 bases and J by 7 bases, leaving 14 bases between them. This CDR3 spans 13 amino acids. From germline, CDR1 is SGHRS and CDR2 YFSETQ. As DNA, the CDR3 is TGCGCCAGCAGCATCGACACCTCCCCTGGCTACACCTTC. Amino acid sequence: CASSIDTSPGYTF.

This clonotype was observed at least ten times. This rearrangement joins TRBV12-3 or TRBV12-4 to TRBJ2-7; maybe TRBD1 (6 bases). The CDR3 runs to 16 residues. V lost 0 bases to trimming and J lost 0 bases, with 12 bases between them. CDR3 DNA: TGTGCCAGCAGTTTAGCCTTACAGGGTACCTCCTACGAGCAGTACTTC. As protein: CASSLALQGTSYEQYF.

V and J are TRBV6-5 and TRBJ1-2; a weak D match, TRBD1 (5 bases). V shed 2 bases and J shed 8 bases, with 15 bases lying between them. Germline V CDR1 and CDR2: MNHEY, SVGAGI. The CDR3 extends over 14 amino acids. CDR3 bases: TGTGCCAGCAGTTACGGGGACGGGGGGGAAGGCTACACCTTC. Translated: CASSYGDGGEGYTF.

This clonotype was counted many times. The genes are TRBV12-3 or TRBV12-4 and TRBJ2-6; 8 bases map to TRBD1. Trimming removed 5 bases from V and 0 bases from J; junction bases left unmatched: 6. This CDR3 comprises 17 residues. The CDR3 DNA sequence: TGTGCCAGCAGTATGACAGGGGCCCTCTCTGGGGCCAACGTCCTGACTTTC. Translating it yields CASSMTGALSGANVLTF.

In this sample, this clonotype turned up many times. The CDR3 is CASRLARTVQKETQYF. As DNA, the CDR3 is TGTGCCAGCAGGCTCGCCCGGACAGTTCAAAAAGAGACCCAGTACTTC. The rearrangement uses TRBV6-5 and TRBJ2-5, with D possibly matching TRBD1 (6 bases). The CDR3 covers 16 residues. The V and J ends lost 6 bases and 3 bases respectively, with 20 bases between them. The germline V gene has CDR1 MNHEY and CDR2 SVGAGI.